Each of the 19 T cell receptor beta chains below was sequenced from the same sample in a study of T cells after posttransplantation cyclophosphamide. Here immunoSEQ multiplex PCR was the method, and the copy in TCRdb shows in-frame clones only, minus some. The repertoire holds about 4,700 clones, with around 60% as singletons. Input material: memory CD8+ T cells sorted from blood. The receptor source for this set is a woman in her fifties or sixties in good health, CMV-negative, and a related stem cell transplant donor.

By share, this clone ranks as medium-sized. This chain joins TRBV27 and TRBJ2-1; TRBD2 matches 7 bases. Germline values: CDR1 MNHEY, CDR2 SMNVEV (reference sequence). The ends lost 5 bases at V and 7 bases at J; junction bases unmatched: 8. The CDR3 sequence is 14 residues long. For the CDR3, the DNA is TGTGCCAGCAGTGCAGTGCTAGCGGAGAATGAGCAGTTCTTC. Translation gives CASSAVLAENEQFF.

This CDR3 is CASSDRTEAFF. The CDR3, as DNA: TGTGCCAGCAGTGACAGGACTGAAGCTTTCTTT. V and J are TRBV2 and TRBJ1-1; D remains ambiguous. CDR3 length: 11 residues. Germline CDR1 and CDR2: SNHLY and FYNNEI. Trimming pared 3 bases from V and 5 bases from J, leaving 4 bases between.

The chain links TRBV25-1 to TRBJ1-1; D might be TRBD1 (6 bases). The V and J ends lost 2 bases and 6 bases respectively, with 13 bases between them. This CDR3 is built from 14 residues. The germline gives CDR1 MGHDK, CDR2 SYGVNS. CDR3 region: CASSERGGLAEAFF. The CDR3 nucleotides are TGTGCCAGCAGTGAAAGGGGGGGGTTGGCTGAAGCTTTCTTT.

The chain couples TRBV27 to TRBJ2-1, with D possibly matching TRBD2 (6 bases). V lost 8 bases, J lost 8 bases, and 16 bases lay in between. CDR1 and CDR2 (germline): MNHEY, SMNVEV (reference sequence). The CDR3 loop spans 13 amino acids. The CDR3 region has the DNA TGTGCCAGCTCTAGAGGTTCGGGGGATGAGCAGTTCTTC. It codes for CASSRGSGDEQFF.

J is TRBJ2-3 and V is TRBV4-1; possible D gene TRBD2, 6 bases. The CDR3 has 16 residues. Trimming took off 0 bases at V and 2 bases at J, with 12 bases between the two ends. The germline CDR1 and CDR2 sequences are MGHRA and YSYEKL. The CDR3 reads CASSQDRAGITDTQYF. The CDR3 nucleotides are TGCGCCAGCAGCCAAGATCGAGCGGGTATCACAGATACGCAGTATTTT.

This clone was detected only once. This sequence joins TRBV20-1 and TRBJ1-1; D unclear. The V and J ends lost 6 bases and 11 bases respectively, with 16 bases between them. The CDR3 spans 11 residues. The germline V gene encodes CDR1 DFQATT and CDR2 SNEGSKA (reference sequence). The DNA of the CDR3 is TGCAGTGCCCGATTGAGGCGGGTGGCTTTCTTT. Encoded protein: CSARLRRVAFF.

The chain couples TRBV10-3 to TRBJ2-7, with a weak D call TRBD2 (5 bases). The CDR3 totals 16 residues. Germline-derived CDR1 and CDR2 are ENHRY and SYGVKD. V was shortened by 0 bases and J by 4 bases, with 16 bases between the two germline ends. The CDR3 DNA reads TGTGCCATCAGTGAGTCGAATCCAGCGGATGTATACGAGCAGTACTTC. Translated, it gives CAISESNPADVYEQYF.

This chain uses TRBV5-1 with TRBJ1-1; 7 bases fit TRBD1. The CDR3 extends over 16 amino acids. The V gene's germline CDR1 is SGHRS and CDR2 YFSETQ. The V and J ends lost 4 bases and 4 bases, in that order; junction bases with no gene match: 13. CDR3 sequence reads: CASSLRQGFIGTEAFF. The CDR3 DNA sequence: TGCGCCAGCAGCCTACGACAGGGTTTTATCGGCACTGAAGCTTTCTTT.

This rearrangement joins TRBV30 to TRBJ2-1; 11 bases line up with TRBD2. The germline CDR1 and CDR2 sequences are GTSNPN and SVGIG (reference sequence). This CDR3 is 14 amino acids long. Germline trimming cut 1 base from V and 7 bases from J; bases unmatched to any gene: 3. This CDR3 is CAWSGVAGGNEQFF. The CDR3 DNA is TGTGCCTGGAGTGGGGTAGCGGGGGGGAATGAGCAGTTCTTC.

For this clone: Other DNA sequences in the same sample also yield this CDR3. The chain links TRBV6-4 to TRBJ1-1; D is perhaps TRBD1 (5 bases). V was clipped by 2 bases and J by 5 bases, with 9 bases between them. The germline CDR1 and CDR2 sequences are MRHNA and SNTAGT. CDR3 length equals 13 residues. The CDR3 is CASSDGGSTEAFF. CDR3 coding DNA: TGTGCCAGCAGTGACGGGGGGAGTACTGAAGCTTTCTTT.

This clone was detected only a few times. The chain is built from TRBV4-2 and TRBJ2-7, with D possibly being TRBD2 (6 bases). The CDR3 consists of 14 residues. The V end was cut by 4 bases, the J end by 1 base, with 11 bases between. Per germline, CDR1 LGHNA and CDR2 YNFKEQ. DNA for the CDR3: TGTGCCAGCAGCCCGGAGGGCCTATCCTACGAGCAGTACTTC. Its protein is CASSPEGLSYEQYF.

The chain is built from TRBV19 and TRBJ2-5, with 8 positions matching TRBD1. The J call may be incorrect, as the DNA end agrees better with TRBJ2-7. Looked up from germline, CDR1 is LNHDA and CDR2 is SQIVND (reference sequence). The CDR3 totals 13 residues. This CDR3 reads CATGQGLGYEQYF. The CDR3 DNA reads as TGTGCCACCGGACAGGGATTGGGGTACGAGCAGTACTTC.

This clone is deemed medium-sized. The rearrangement links TRBV7-9 to TRBJ2-3; no definite D call. CDR1 is SEHNR, CDR2 FQNEAQ, per germline (reference sequence). This CDR3 region has 15 residues. Trimming left V 4 bases short and J 3 bases short, with 14 bases between. The CDR3 is CASSSAKPPTDTQYF. CDR3 coding DNA: TGTGCCAGCAGCTCAGCCAAGCCCCCTACAGATACGCAGTATTTT.

By frequency in the sample, this clone is medium-sized. The chain has TRBV30 and TRBJ2-7; 7 bases line up with TRBD2. Germline V lookup: CDR1 GTSNPN, CDR2 SVGIG (reference sequence). The V gene end was trimmed by 4 bases and the J gene end by 2 bases; junction bases not matched to a gene: 8. CDR3 length equals 14 residues. Here the CDR3 reads CAWTRTSRTYEQYF. The CDR3 DNA is TGTGCCTGGACCCGGACTAGTCGGACCTACGAGCAGTACTTC.

The V gene is TRBV5-4, the J gene TRBJ2-5; D gene unclear. The CDR3 loop spans 14 amino acids. Germline CDR1 SGHNT, CDR2 YYREEE (reference sequence). Trimming removed 3 bases from V and 5 bases from J, with 14 bases in between. The DNA of the CDR3 is TGTGCCAGCAGCTCAACGACCTTCGGGGAGACCCAGTACTTC. Amino acid sequence: CASSSTTFGETQYF.

The genes are TRBV27 and TRBJ1-1; TRBD1 agrees at 10 bases. This CDR3 is built from 15 residues. CDR1 is MNHEY and CDR2 is SMNVEV in the germline V gene (reference sequence). The V segment lost 0 bases and the J segment 4 bases; nucleotides outside the gene matches: 2. The CDR3 sequence is CASSLSGTGVTEAFF. CDR3 sequence (DNA): TGTGCCAGCAGTTTATCCGGGACAGGGGTCACTGAAGCTTTCTTT.

This clone ranks as large. The sample carries other DNA sequences with the same CDR3. The chain uses TRBV6-6 and TRBJ2-1; a possible D gene is TRBD1 (6 bases). Trimming took 1 base from V and 8 from J, leaving 9 bases between them. Germline CDR1 and CDR2: MNHNY and SVGAGI (reference sequence). The length of the CDR3 is 13 residues. The CDR3 bases are TGTGCCAGCAGTTACTTAAAGGGGGATGAGCAGTTCTTC. It encodes CASSYLKGDEQFF.

This rearrangement joins TRBV5-1 to TRBJ1-2; D remains ambiguous. V lost 2 bases, J lost 3 bases, and 11 bases lay in between. Germline loops: CDR1 SGHRS, CDR2 YFSETQ. The CDR3 has 14 amino acids. The CDR3 loop is CASSFEATYYGYTF. The CDR3 nucleotides read TGCGCCAGCAGCTTTGAGGCAACTTACTATGGCTACACCTTC.

The J gene is TRBJ2-7, the V gene TRBV30; D not resolved. Deletions cut 3 bases from V and 5 bases from J, with 14 bases between. The CDR3 loop spans 13 amino acids. CDR1 is GTSNPN and CDR2 is SVGIG in the germline V gene (reference sequence). The DNA of the CDR3 is TGTGCCTGGAGCAACACAGATACAAACGAGCAGTACTTC. It codes for CAWSNTDTNEQYF.